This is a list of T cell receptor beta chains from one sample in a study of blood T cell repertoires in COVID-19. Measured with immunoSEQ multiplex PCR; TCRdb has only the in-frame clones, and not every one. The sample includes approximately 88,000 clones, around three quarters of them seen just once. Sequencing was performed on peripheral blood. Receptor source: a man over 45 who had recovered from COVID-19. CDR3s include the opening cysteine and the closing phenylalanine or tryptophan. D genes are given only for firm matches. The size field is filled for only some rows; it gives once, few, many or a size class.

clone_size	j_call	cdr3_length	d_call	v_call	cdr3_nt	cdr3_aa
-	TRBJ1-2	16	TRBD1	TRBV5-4	TGTGCCAGCAGCTCTCCGGGACAGGGTTGGATTGGAGGCTACACCTTC	CASSSPGQGWIGGYTF
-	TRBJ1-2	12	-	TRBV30	TGTGCGGCGGGGCTTACGAACTATGGCTACACCTTC	CAAGLTNYGYTF
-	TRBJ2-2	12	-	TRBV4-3	TGCGCCAGCAGCCAAGAAGCAGGGGAGCTGTTTTTT	CASSQEAGELFF
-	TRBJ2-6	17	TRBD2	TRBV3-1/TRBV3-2	TGTGCCAGCAGTAAAGCGGGGGGCAACTCTGGGGCCAACGTCCTGACTTTC	CASSKAGGNSGANVLTF
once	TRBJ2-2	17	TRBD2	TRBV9	TGTGCCAGCAGCCCCCGACTAGCGGCCTCGAACACCGGGGAGCTGTTTTTT	CASSPRLAASNTGELFF
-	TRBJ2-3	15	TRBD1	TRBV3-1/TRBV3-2	TGTGCCAGCAGCACCAGACAGGGGGCAGGGTGGACGCAGTATTTT	CASSTRQGAGWTQYF
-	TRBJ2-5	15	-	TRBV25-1	TGTGCCAGCAGTGAGCGAGGGAGATCGATAGAGACCCAGTACTTC	CASSERGRSIETQYF
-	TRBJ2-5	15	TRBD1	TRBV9	TGTGCCAGCAGCGTTACCCAGGGGGCCCAAGAGACCCAGTACTTC	CASSVTQGAQETQYF
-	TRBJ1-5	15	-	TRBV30	TGTGCCTGGAGTGTAAAAAGCCTTAGCAATCAGCCCCAGCATTTT	CAWSVKSLSNQPQHF
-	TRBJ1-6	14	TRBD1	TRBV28	TGTGCCAGCACCTTGACAGGGGAGAATTCACCCCTCCACTTT	CASTLTGENSPLHF
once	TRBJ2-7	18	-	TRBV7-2	TGTGCCAGCAGCTTATACCCCCCCGGTGGGAGTTCTTCCTACGAGCAGTACTTC	CASSLYPPGGSSSYEQYF
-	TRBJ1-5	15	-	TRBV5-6	TGTGCCAGCAGCTTGGGGGGCCGGATCAATCAGCCCCAGCATTTT	CASSLGGRINQPQHF
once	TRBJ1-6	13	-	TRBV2	TGTGCCAGCAGTCCAGGGTTAAATTCACCCCTCCACTTT	CASSPGLNSPLHF
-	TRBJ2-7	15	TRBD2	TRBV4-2	TGTGCCAGCAGCCAAGATACTAGCGGGAGCTACGAGCAGTACTTC	CASSQDTSGSYEQYF
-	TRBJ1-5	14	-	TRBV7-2	TGTGCCAGCAGCTTAAGCTGGGGGGTAGCGCCCCAGCATTTT	CASSLSWGVAPQHF
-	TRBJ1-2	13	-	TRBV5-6	TGTGCCAGCAGCGACCCAACGGGTGAAGGCTACACCTTC	CASSDPTGEGYTF
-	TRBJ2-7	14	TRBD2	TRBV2	TGTGCCAGCAGCGGTTGGACTAGCGGCTACGAGCAGTACTTC	CASSGWTSGYEQYF
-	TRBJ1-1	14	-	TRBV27	TGTGCCAGCAGTTTCGGGGGGTTAGGCGCTGAAGCTTTCTTT	CASSFGGLGAEAFF
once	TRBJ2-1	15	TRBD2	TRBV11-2	TGTGCCAGCAGCTTAGACTCGGGGAGGGCCCATGAGCAGTTCTTC	CASSLDSGRAHEQFF
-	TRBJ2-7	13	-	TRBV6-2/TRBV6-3	TGTGCCAGCAGTTACGACAGCTTCTACGAGCAGTACTTC	CASSYDSFYEQYF
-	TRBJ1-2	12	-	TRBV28	TGTGCCAGCAGCCTCGGAGGGGTTGGCTACACCTTC	CASSLGGVGYTF
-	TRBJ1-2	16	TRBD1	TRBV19	TGTGCCAGTAGAGGGACAGGGGATTCAGCTAACTATGGCTACACCTTC	CASRGTGDSANYGYTF
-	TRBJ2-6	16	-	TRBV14	TGTGCCAGCAGCCAAGTGGGCAAGGCTGGGGCCAACGTCCTGACTTTC	CASSQVGKAGANVLTF
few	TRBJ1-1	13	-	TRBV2	TGTGCCAGTACTCGGTCCGGGAGGACTGAAGCTTTCTTT	CASTRSGRTEAFF
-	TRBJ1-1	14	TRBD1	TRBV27	TGTGCCAGCAGTTTTGACAGGGTGAACACTGAAGCTTTCTTT	CASSFDRVNTEAFF
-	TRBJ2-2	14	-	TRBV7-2	TGTGCCAGCAGACTGATACAGGGCACCGGGGAGCTGTTTTTT	CASRLIQGTGELFF
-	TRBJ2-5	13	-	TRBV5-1	TGCGCCAGCAGCCTGTTTATTCAAGAGACCCAGTACTTC	CASSLFIQETQYF
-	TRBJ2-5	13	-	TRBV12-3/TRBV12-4	TGTGCCAGCAGTCCACAGGGAAGCGAGACCCAGTACTTC	CASSPQGSETQYF
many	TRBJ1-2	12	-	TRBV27	TGTGCCAGCAGTGGGAGGGGGGATGGCTACACCTTC	CASSGRGDGYTF
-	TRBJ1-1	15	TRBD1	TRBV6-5	TGTGCCAGCAGCCGGGACAGGGGTCTTAGGAATGAAGCTTTCTTT	CASSRDRGLRNEAFF